The T cell receptor beta chain under discussion was sequenced for a study of T cell changes during pregnancy in multiple sclerosis. Trimming at V came to 7 bases and at J to 4 bases, leaving 10 bases not matched to a gene. This CDR3 comprises 14 residues. The germline V gene encodes CDR1 SQVTM and CDR2 ANQGSEA. The data were produced by immunoSEQ multiplex PCR, yet TCRdb's version contains in-frame clones alone and is incomplete. The sample consists of about 48,000 clones, around 92% of them appearing once. The source material was CD4+ T cells from peripheral blood mononuclear cells, sampled in the second trimester of pregnancy. This sequence joins TRBV29-1 and TRBJ2-7, with 10 nucleotides matching TRBD1. This receptor was obtained from a female donor in good health, enrolled as a control in a pregnancy study. The chain's CDR3 is CSAAEGTGVYEQYF. In DNA form, the CDR3 reads TGCAGCGCTGCCGAGGGGACAGGGGTTTACGAGCAGTACTTC.